This TCR beta chain was identified during a study of low-dose radiotherapy and immunotherapy resistance in tumors. The time point: after trial treatment. Treatment given: LDRT plus nivolumab, ipilimumab, low-dose cyclophosphamide and aspirin (RACIN trial). Those eligible were patients bearing advanced solid tumors lacking tumor-infiltrating lymphocytes. TRAV and TRBV primers primed cDNA for both TCRalpha and TCRbeta. Using a constant-region primer together with a V-primer adapter, TCRs were subjected to roughly 18 PCR cycles of amplification. TCRdb ran MiXCR on the reads and lists one entry per CDR3 protein. This table has under 40,000 distinct CDR3 sequences, approximately 49% appearing once. Trimming took 0 bases from V and 2 from J, leaving 9 bases between them. This CDR3 spans 14 amino acids. Per germline, CDR1 SGHRS and CDR2 YFSETQ.

The source was PBMCs, collected after low-dose radiotherapy plus immunotherapy. The gene calls are TRBV5-1 and TRBJ2-7; TRBD2 is a possible D gene (6 bases). The source of this sequence is a male donor with gallbladder cancer. The CDR3 nucleotides are TGCGCCAGCAGCTTGGCGGGAGCCACCTACGAGCAGTACTTC. Translated: CASSLAGATYEQYF.